This entry lists 15 T cell receptor beta chains sequenced from one sample in a study of OX40 agonist ivuxolimab in advanced cancers. The table came from immunoSEQ multiplex PCR; TCRdb's copy has only in-frame clones and leaves some out. The sample records fewer than 95,000 clones, 91% being singletons. The sequences come from CD4+ or CD8+ T cells sorted from blood, collected in a trial of the OX40 agonist ivuxolimab. These receptors all come from an adult with an advanced solid tumor such as melanoma, head and neck, liver or kidney cancer.

The chain couples TRBV7-9 to TRBJ2-4; D possibly matches TRBD1 or TRBD2 (5 bases each). V was shortened by 4 bases and J by 3 bases, with 22 bases between the two germline ends. Germline V gives CDR1 SEHNR, CDR2 FQNEAQ (reference sequence). There are 18 residues in the CDR3. DNA of the CDR3: TGTGCCAGCAGCTGGCGGCCAGGGAGCGGCCTCGACAAAAACATTCAGTACTTC. Its protein product is CASSWRPGSGLDKNIQYF.

The rearrangement uses TRBV6-4 and TRBJ2-7; D ambiguous. V dropped 5 bases and J dropped 3 bases, with 8 bases sitting between them. The CDR3 runs to 12 residues. In germline, CDR1 is MRHNA, CDR2 SNTAGT. CDR3 nucleotides: TGTGCCAGCAGTTCAGAAGGCTACGAGCAGTACTTC. Translated, it gives CASSSEGYEQYF.

J is TRBJ2-1 and V is TRBV5-5; D gene ambiguous. The CDR3 length is 16 residues. Germline CDR1 and CDR2: SGHKS and YYEKEE (reference sequence). V lost 3 bases and J lost 0, with 13 bases in between. In DNA, the CDR3 is TGTGCCAGCAGCTCCAGACTTGAGAGCTCCTACAATGAGCAGTTCTTC. Amino acid sequence: CASSSRLESSYNEQFF.

To note about this clone: In the same sample, other DNA sequences code for this CDR3. V is TRBV5-1 and J is TRBJ2-3; D is ambiguous. CDR1 and CDR2 from the germline V gene are SGHRS and YFSETQ. This CDR3 is 14 amino acids long. Trimming left V 0 bases short and J 1 base short, with 6 bases between. For the CDR3, the DNA is TGCGCCAGCAGCTTGGCCACGGGCACAGATACGCAGTATTTT. It is translated as CASSLATGTDTQYF.

The chain combines TRBV27 with TRBJ2-7; tentatively, D is TRBD1 or TRBD2 (5 bases each). The CDR3 is 15 residues long. V was shortened by 1 base and J by 6 bases, with 16 bases between the two germline ends. Germline CDR1 and CDR2: MNHEY and SMNVEV (reference sequence). The CDR3 loop reads CASSLLGPPFGEQYF. CDR3 DNA: TGTGCCAGCAGTTTATTGGGACCTCCGTTTGGCGAGCAGTACTTC.

The rearrangement links TRBV7-9 to TRBJ2-1, with D perhaps TRBD1 (6 bases). Trimming took 1 base from V and 2 from J, leaving 9 bases between them. There are 15 residues in the CDR3. Germline lookup yields CDR1 SEHNR and CDR2 FQNEAQ (reference sequence). The CDR3 loop is CASSLVSGAYNEQFF. CDR3 sequence (DNA): TGTGCCAGCAGCTTAGTCTCAGGGGCCTACAATGAGCAGTTCTTC.

The sample holds one count of this clone. This chain joins TRBV11-3 and TRBJ2-3, with 13 bases aligning to TRBD2. The junction had 6 bases not matched to a gene; V was cut back by 5 bases and J by 4 bases. The CDR3 is 16 amino acids. From germline, CDR1 is SGHNT and CDR2 YENEEA. Written as DNA, the CDR3 is TGTGCCAGCAGCCCTGGACTAGCGGGAGCTCCAGATACGCAGTATTTT. Amino acid sequence: CASSPGLAGAPDTQYF. Variable domain in full (rest from reference TRBV11-3 and TRBJ2-3): EAGVVQSPRYKIIEKKQPVAFWCNPISGHNTLYWYLQNLGQGPELLIRYENEEAVDDSQLPKDRFSAERLKGVDSTLKIQPAELGDSAVYLCASSPGLAGAPDTQYFGPGTRLTVL.

The chain carries TRBV19 and TRBJ2-2, with D perhaps given as TRBD1 or TRBD2 (5 bases each). The V end lost 6 bases, the J end lost 5 bases, and 19 bases lay between the germline ends. This CDR3 contains 16 residues. Germline lookup yields CDR1 LNHDA and CDR2 SQIVND (reference sequence). CDR3 sequence (DNA): TGTGCCAGTAGATCCCCCGGGGCTTCCGGAACCGGGGAGCTGTTTTTT. It specifies CASRSPGASGTGELFF. Using reference TRBV19 and TRBJ2-2 for the parts outside the CDR3, the full variable domain is DGGITQSPKYLFRKEGQNVTLSCEQNLNHDAMYWYRQDPGQGLRLIYYSQIVNDFQKGDIAEGYSVSREKKESFPLTVTSAQKNPTAFYLCASRSPGASGTGELFFGEGSRLTVL.

CDR3 nucleotide sequence: TGTGCCAGCAGCCTCCCGGGGCTCCGGGCTTTCTTT. It translates to CASSLPGLRAFF. The V and J genes are TRBV7-2 and TRBJ1-1; perhaps TRBD1 as D (5 bases). Germline V CDR1 and CDR2: SGHTA, FQGNSA. V was pared by 5 bases and J by 11 bases, with 15 bases between. The CDR3 loop spans 12 amino acids.

The genes are TRBV11-2 and TRBJ2-3; D gene uncertain. Germline V lookup: CDR1 SGHAT, CDR2 FQNNGV. V gave up 1 base and J gave up 5 bases, with 22 bases separating them. The CDR3 totals 18 residues. The DNA of the CDR3 is TGTGCCAGCAGCTTAGGAGCGAGTTGGTCCCGCCGAGAAGATACGCAGTATTTT. The encoded protein is CASSLGASWSRREDTQYF.

V and J are TRBV19 and TRBJ2-5, with TRBD1 identical over 7 bases. Germline assignment: CDR1 LNHDA and CDR2 SQIVND (reference sequence). With V trimmed by 8 bases and J by 5 bases, 17 bases remained unmatched. This CDR3 region has 16 residues. CDR3 loop: CASSNSWTGEGETQYF. The CDR3 DNA is TGTGCCAGTTCTAATAGCTGGACAGGCGAGGGGGAGACCCAGTACTTC.

This clone was seen a single time. Other DNA sequences in this sample translate to the same CDR3. V gene TRBV19 combines with J gene TRBJ1-2; D is ambiguous. The germline V and J ends were trimmed by 0 bases and 0 bases, with 20 bases remaining between them. The CDR3 is 19 amino acids. Germline-derived CDR1 and CDR2 are LNHDA and SQIVND (reference sequence). CDR3 in amino acids: CASSIESKEPSIPNYGYTF. The CDR3 nucleotides read TGTGCCAGTAGTATAGAGTCAAAGGAGCCAAGTATTCCTAACTATGGCTACACCTTC.

CDR3 region: CASSNRGSGRSVYEQYF. For the CDR3, the DNA is TGTGCCAGCAGTAATCGGGGTAGCGGGAGATCTGTGTACGAGCAGTACTTC. This sequence joins TRBV7-3 and TRBJ2-7, with 9 positions matching TRBD2. Germline CDR1 and CDR2: SGHTA and FQGTGA. Trimming cost V 6 bases and J 4 bases; bases outside gene matches: 16. CDR3 length: 17 amino acids.

This clone occurred a few times. The chain is built from TRBV4-2 and TRBJ1-2; D is undetermined. V gave up 2 bases and J gave up 4 bases, with 8 bases separating them. The CDR3 loop spans 13 amino acids. Germline CDR1 LGHNA, CDR2 YNFKEQ. The CDR3 is CASSQPSGYGYTF. As DNA, the CDR3 is TGTGCCAGCAGCCAACCCTCGGGCTATGGCTACACCTTC.

The chain joins TRBV28 to TRBJ1-1; no firm D call. The germline V gene encodes CDR1 MDHEN and CDR2 SYDVKM. CDR3 length: 10 residues. With 6 bases removed from V and 11 bases from J, the gap between germline ends came to 10 bases. The CDR3 bases are TGTGCCAGCAGCACTAACGGGGCTTTCTTT. Residues: CASSTNGAFF.